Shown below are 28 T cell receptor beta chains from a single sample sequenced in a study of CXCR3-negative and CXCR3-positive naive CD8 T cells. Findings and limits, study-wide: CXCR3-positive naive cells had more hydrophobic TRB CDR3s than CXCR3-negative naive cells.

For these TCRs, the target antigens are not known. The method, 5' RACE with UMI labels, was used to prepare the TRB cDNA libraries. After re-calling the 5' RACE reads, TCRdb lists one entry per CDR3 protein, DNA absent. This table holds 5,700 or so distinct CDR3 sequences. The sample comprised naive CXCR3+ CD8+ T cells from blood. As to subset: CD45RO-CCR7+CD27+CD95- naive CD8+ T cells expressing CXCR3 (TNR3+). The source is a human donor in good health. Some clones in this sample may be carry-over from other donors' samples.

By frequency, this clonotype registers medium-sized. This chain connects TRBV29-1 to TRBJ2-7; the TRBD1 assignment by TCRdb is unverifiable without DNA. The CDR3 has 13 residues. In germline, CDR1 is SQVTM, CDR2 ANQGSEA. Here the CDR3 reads CSVRTGLSYEQYF.

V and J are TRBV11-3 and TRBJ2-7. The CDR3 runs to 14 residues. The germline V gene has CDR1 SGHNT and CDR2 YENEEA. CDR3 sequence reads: CASSLDRATYEQYF. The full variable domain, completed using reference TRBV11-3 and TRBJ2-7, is EAGVVQSPRYKIIEKKQPVAFWCNPISGHNTLYWYLQNLGQGPELLIRYENEEAVDDSQLPKDRFSAERLKGVDSTLKIQPAELGDSAVYLCASSLDRATYEQYFGPGTRLTVT.

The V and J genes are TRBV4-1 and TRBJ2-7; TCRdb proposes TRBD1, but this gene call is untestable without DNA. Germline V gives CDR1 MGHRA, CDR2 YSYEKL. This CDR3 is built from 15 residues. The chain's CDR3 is CASSSGTGAMYEQYF.

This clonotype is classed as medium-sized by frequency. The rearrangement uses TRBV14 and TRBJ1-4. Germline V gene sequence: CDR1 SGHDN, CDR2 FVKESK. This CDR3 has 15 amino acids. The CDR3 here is CASSQGWGGNEKLFF.

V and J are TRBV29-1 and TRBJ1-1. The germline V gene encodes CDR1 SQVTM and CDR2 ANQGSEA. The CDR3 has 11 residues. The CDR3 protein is CSVALNTEAFF. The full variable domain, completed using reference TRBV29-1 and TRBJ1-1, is SAVISQKPSRDICQRGTSLTIQCQVDSQVTMMFWYRQQPGQSLTLIATANQGSEATYESGFVIDKFPISRPNLTFSTLTVSNMSPEDSSIYLCSVALNTEAFFGQGTRLTVV.

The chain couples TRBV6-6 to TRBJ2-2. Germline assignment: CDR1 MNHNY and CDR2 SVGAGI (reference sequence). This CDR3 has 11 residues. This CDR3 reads CASRDIGELFF.

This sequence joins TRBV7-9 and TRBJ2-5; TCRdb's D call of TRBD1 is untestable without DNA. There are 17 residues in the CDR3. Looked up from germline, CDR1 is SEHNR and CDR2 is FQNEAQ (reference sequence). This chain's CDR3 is CASRSTAGTGGVETQYF.

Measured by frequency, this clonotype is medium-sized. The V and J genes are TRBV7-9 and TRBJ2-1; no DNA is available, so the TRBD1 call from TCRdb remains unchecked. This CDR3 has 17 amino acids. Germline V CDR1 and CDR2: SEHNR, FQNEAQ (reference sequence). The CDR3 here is CASSPTRQGSSYNEQFF.

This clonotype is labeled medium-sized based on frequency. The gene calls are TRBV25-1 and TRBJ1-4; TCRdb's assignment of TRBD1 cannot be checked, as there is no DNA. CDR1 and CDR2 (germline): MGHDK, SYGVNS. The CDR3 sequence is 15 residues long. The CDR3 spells CASSRDGSTNEKLFF. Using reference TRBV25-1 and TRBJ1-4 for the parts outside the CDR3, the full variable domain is EADIYQTPRYLVIGTGKKITLECSQTMGHDKMYWYQQDPGMELHLIHYSYGVNSTEKGDLSSESTVSRIRTEHFPLTLESARPSHTSQYLCASSRDGSTNEKLFFGSGTQLSVL.

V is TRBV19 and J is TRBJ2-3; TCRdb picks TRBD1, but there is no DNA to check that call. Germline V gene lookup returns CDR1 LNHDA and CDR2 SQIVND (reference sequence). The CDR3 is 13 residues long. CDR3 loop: CASGAASTDTQYF.

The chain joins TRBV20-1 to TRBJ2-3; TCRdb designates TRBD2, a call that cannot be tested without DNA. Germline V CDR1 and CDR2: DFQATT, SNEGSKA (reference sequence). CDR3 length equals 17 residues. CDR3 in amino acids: CSARDRSTSGGLNTQYF.

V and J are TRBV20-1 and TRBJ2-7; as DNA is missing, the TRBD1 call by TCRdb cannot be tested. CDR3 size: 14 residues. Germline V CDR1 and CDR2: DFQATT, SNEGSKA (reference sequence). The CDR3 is CSARDTKTGYEQYF.

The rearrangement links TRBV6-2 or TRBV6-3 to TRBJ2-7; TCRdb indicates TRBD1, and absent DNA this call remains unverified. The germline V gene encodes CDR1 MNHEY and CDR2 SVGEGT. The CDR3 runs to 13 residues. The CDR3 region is CASLGQGGYEQYF.

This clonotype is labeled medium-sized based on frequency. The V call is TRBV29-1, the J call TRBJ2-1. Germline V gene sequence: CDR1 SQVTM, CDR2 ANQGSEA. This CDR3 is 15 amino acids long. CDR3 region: CSVVLTTNPYNEQFF.

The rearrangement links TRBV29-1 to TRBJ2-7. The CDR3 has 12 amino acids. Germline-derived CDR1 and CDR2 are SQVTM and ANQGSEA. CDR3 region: CSVVHSFYEQYF.

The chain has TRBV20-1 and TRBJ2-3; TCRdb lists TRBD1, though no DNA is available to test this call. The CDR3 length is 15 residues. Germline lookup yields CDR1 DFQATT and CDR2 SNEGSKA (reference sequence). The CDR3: CSAKIQGASTDTQYF.

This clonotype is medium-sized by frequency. CDR3 region: CSASNRDRAIGSYEQYF. The V gene is TRBV20-1, the J gene TRBJ2-7; as DNA is missing, the TRBD1 call by TCRdb cannot be tested. Germline assignment: CDR1 DFQATT and CDR2 SNEGSKA (reference sequence). The length of the CDR3 is 17 residues.

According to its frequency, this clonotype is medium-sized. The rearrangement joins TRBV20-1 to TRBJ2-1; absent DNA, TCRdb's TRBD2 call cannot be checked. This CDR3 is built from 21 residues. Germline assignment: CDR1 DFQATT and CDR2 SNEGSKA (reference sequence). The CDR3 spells CSARAPGTSDTWPEIWNEQFF.

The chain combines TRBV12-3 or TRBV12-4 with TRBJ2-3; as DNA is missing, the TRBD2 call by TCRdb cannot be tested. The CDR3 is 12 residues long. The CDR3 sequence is CASSWAPDTQYF.

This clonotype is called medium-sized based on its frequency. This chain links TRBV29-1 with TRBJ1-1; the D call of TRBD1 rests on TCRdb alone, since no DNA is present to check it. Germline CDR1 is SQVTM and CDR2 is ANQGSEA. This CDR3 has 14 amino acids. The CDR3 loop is CSVEYWGVNTEAFF.

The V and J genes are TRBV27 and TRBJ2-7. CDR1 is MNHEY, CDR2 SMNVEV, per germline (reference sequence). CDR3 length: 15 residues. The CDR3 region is CASSLSPDGSYEQYF.

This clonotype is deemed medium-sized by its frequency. CDR3 sequence: CSVRVKDYNEQFF. This chain links TRBV29-1 with TRBJ2-1. CDR1 SQVTM and CDR2 ANQGSEA come from the germline V gene. The CDR3 loop spans 13 amino acids.

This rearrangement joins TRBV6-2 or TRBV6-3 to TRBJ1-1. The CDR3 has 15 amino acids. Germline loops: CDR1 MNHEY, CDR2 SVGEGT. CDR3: CASSYDSELNTEAFF.

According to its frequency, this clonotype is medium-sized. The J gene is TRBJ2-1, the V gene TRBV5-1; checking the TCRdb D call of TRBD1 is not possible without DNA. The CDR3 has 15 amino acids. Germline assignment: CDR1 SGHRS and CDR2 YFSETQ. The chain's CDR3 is CASSDGTGVQNEQFF.

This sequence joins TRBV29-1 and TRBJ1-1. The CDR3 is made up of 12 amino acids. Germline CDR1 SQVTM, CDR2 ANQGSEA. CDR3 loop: CSVVSGGTEAFF. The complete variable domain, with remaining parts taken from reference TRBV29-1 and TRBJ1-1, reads SAVISQKPSRDICQRGTSLTIQCQVDSQVTMMFWYRQQPGQSLTLIATANQGSEATYESGFVIDKFPISRPNLTFSTLTVSNMSPEDSSIYLCSVVSGGTEAFFGQGTRLTVV.

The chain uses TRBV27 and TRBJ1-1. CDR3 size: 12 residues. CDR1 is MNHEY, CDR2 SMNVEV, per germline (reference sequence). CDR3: CASSLSMVEAFF.

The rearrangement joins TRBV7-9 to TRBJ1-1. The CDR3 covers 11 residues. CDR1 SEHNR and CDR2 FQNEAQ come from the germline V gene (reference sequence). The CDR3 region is CASSLVWEAFF.

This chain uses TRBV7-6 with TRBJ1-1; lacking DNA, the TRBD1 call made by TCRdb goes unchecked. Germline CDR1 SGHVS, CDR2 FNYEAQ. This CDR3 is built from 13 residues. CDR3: CASSVTGETEAFF.